This T cell receptor beta chain is drawn from a study of cytomegalovirus exposure and HLA in healthy donors. The study, taken as a whole, reports: Published work reported that the classifier diagnosed cytomegalovirus status with high specificity and sensitivity.

Trimming at V came to 7 bases and at J to 6 bases, leaving 9 bases not matched to a gene. The CDR3 loop spans 13 amino acids. Germline V gene lookup returns CDR1 MNHNS and CDR2 SASEGT. Samples came from healthy bone marrow donors. This clone was counted once. The target antigen is unknown. The PCR used 60 Vbeta and 13 Jbeta primers. The repertoire was sequenced with immunoSEQ multiplex PCR; TCRdb's copy has only in-frame clones and lacks some. Seen here are some 250,000 clones, about four fifths observed once, and the top ten hold over 5%. The TCR comes from a woman aged 40 to 50 in good health and CMV-seropositive. Sample: PBMCs. The chain recombines TRBV6-1 with TRBJ2-7, with 7 bases lining up with TRBD1. The DNA for the CDR3 is TGTGCCAGCAAAACGACAGGGTTCTTCGAGCAGTACTTC. Protein: CASKTTGFFEQYF.